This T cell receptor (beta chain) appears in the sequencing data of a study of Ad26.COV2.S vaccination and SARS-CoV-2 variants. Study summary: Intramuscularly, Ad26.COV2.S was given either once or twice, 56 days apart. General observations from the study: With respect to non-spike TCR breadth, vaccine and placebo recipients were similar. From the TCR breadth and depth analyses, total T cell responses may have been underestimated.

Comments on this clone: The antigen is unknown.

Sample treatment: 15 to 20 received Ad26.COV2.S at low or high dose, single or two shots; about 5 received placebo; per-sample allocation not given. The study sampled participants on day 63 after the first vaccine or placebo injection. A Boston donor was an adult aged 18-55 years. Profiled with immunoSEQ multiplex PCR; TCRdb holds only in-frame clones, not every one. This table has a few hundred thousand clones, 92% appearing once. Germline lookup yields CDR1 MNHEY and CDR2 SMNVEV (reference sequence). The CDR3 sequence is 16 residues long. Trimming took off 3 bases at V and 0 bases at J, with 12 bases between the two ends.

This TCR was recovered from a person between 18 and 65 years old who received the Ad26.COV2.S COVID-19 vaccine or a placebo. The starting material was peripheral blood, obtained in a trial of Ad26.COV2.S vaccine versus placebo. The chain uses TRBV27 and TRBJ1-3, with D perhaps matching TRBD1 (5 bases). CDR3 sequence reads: CASSFTRAPSGNTIYF. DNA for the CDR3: TGTGCCAGCAGTTTCACCAGGGCCCCCTCTGGAAACACCATATATTTT.